The 9 T cell receptor beta chains below were found in one sample sequenced in a study of technical replicates of blood from a handful of donors. Sequenced by immunoSEQ multiplex PCR; TCRdb stores in-frame clones only, minus some. The repertoire has 80,000 to 95,000 clones, about 91% of them found once; the top ten carry 0.27%. Material: T cells isolated from PBMCs. These receptors were collected from a human donor in good health.

This sequence joins TRBV14 and TRBJ2-3; possible D gene TRBD1, 6 bases. The CDR3 is 19 amino acids. Germline lookup yields CDR1 SGHDN and CDR2 FVKESK. The V and J ends lost 4 bases and 2 bases respectively, with 25 bases between them. CDR3 DNA sequence: TGTGCCAGCAGCCTGGAAAAGTTGGGGGCCTGGATTTACACAGATACGCAGTATTTT. Protein sequence: CASSLEKLGAWIYTDTQYF.

This chain uses TRBV9 with TRBJ1-1, with D possibly being TRBD1 (6 bases). The CDR3 is made up of 13 amino acids. V lost 0 bases and J 11 bases, leaving 14 bases between the germline ends. Germline loops: CDR1 SGDLS, CDR2 YYNGEE. The CDR3 loop reads CASSVAIQGEAFF. DNA of the CDR3: TGTGCCAGCAGCGTAGCAATACAGGGTGAGGCTTTCTTT.

The chain carries TRBV7-2 and TRBJ2-7; tentative D call: TRBD1 (5 bases). This CDR3 spans 15 amino acids. Per germline, CDR1 SGHTA and CDR2 FQGNSA. V lost 2 bases and J lost 2, with 13 bases in between. The CDR3 here is CASSLLPGKAYEQYF. For the CDR3, the DNA is TGTGCCAGCAGCTTATTGCCAGGGAAGGCCTACGAGCAGTACTTC.

The chain combines TRBV11-2 with TRBJ2-7; 7 bases match TRBD1. V lost 3 bases to trimming and J lost 5 bases; unmatched junction nucleotides: 7. Germline values: CDR1 SGHAT, CDR2 FQNNGV. The CDR3 is 14 amino acids. CDR3 in amino acids: CASSLSDTGDEQYF. In DNA, the CDR3 is TGTGCCAGCAGCTTGTCGGATACAGGGGACGAGCAGTACTTC.

The chain joins TRBV7-9 to TRBJ2-1, with TRBD1 matching 7 bases. This CDR3 spans 15 amino acids. Germline V lookup: CDR1 SEHNR, CDR2 FQNEAQ (reference sequence). J lost 8 bases, V lost 3 bases, and 10 bases had no gene match. CDR3 region: CASSFSGTVWDEQFF. CDR3 nucleotides: TGTGCCAGCAGCTTCTCCGGGACAGTATGGGATGAGCAGTTCTTC.

The rearrangement joins TRBV11-2 to TRBJ2-1; the D is unclear. Germline V gives CDR1 SGHAT, CDR2 FQNNGV. The CDR3 extends over 17 amino acids. The V end lost 5 bases, the J end lost 3 bases, and 20 bases lay between the germline ends. Written as DNA, the CDR3 is TGTGCCAGCAGCACCCTAGGTGCGAATAGATTCTACAATGAGCAGTTCTTC. This translates into CASSTLGANRFYNEQFF.

This chain uses TRBV18 with TRBJ1-1, with a weak D call TRBD1 (5 bases). The CDR3 contains 15 residues. In germline, CDR1 is KGHSH, CDR2 LQKENI. The ends were cut back, 3 bases at V and 3 bases at J, with 14 bases in the middle. CDR3 DNA: TGTGCCAGCTCACCGGGCCAGGGTTACGACACTGAAGCTTTCTTT. This codes for CASSPGQGYDTEAFF.

The rearrangement links TRBV2 to TRBJ1-5; TRBD1 matches at 12 bases. V dropped 4 bases and J dropped 0; count of bases not matched to a gene: 7. CDR1 is SNHLY, CDR2 FYNNEI, per germline. This CDR3 contains 18 residues. The DNA of the CDR3 is TGTGCCAGCAGTGTCGGGACAGGGGGCTGGGGTAGCAATCAGCCCCAGCATTTT. This translates into CASSVGTGGWGSNQPQHF.

The rearrangement links TRBV19 to TRBJ1-1; perhaps TRBD1 as D (5 bases). V was cut by 3 bases and J by 4 bases, with 27 bases left in between. From germline, CDR1 is LNHDA and CDR2 SQIVND (reference sequence). There are 19 residues in the CDR3. This CDR3 reads CASSISLVGLIYFPTEAFF. The DNA of the CDR3 is TGTGCCAGTAGTATTTCGCTTGTGGGACTCATTTATTTCCCCACTGAAGCTTTCTTT.